This passage covers 9 T cell receptor beta chains from one sample sequenced in a study of blood T cell repertoires in COVID-19. Assay used: immunoSEQ multiplex PCR; TCRdb lists only in-frame clones, some missing. The repertoire includes some 180,000 clones, approximately 88% of them detected once, and about 7% sits in the top ten. Sequenced input: peripheral blood. The receptor source for this set is a woman aged 40-49 years with COVID-19, enrolled during active disease.

CDR3 sequence reads: CASSVTSGRAGEQFF. The CDR3 DNA reads TGTGCCAGCAGCGTCACTAGCGGGAGGGCAGGAGAGCAGTTCTTC. The J gene is TRBJ2-1, the V gene TRBV9; the match to TRBD2 covers 13 bases. The CDR3 spans 15 residues. Trimming cost V 2 bases and J 10 bases; bases outside gene matches: 6. Germline V CDR1 and CDR2: SGDLS, YYNGEE.

This clone was found many times. The chain has TRBV19 and TRBJ1-1; 9 bases are shared with TRBD1. The J segment lost 3 bases and the V segment lost 9 bases, leaving 14 bases of the junction unmatched. The V gene's germline CDR1 is LNHDA and CDR2 SQIVND (reference sequence). The CDR3 sequence is 16 residues long. CDR3 nucleotides: TGTGCCAGCCCGCCCCGGGACAGGGTCGAGGACACTGAAGCTTTCTTT. Encoded protein: CASPPRDRVEDTEAFF.

J is TRBJ1-5 and V is TRBV6-5, with 8 bases lining up with TRBD1. With V trimmed by 4 bases and J by 6 bases, 8 bases remained unmatched. This CDR3 contains 15 residues. Germline V CDR1 and CDR2: MNHEY, SVGAGI. The CDR3 here is CASSWGQEGGQPQHF. CDR3 coding DNA: TGTGCCAGCAGTTGGGGACAGGAAGGGGGTCAGCCCCAGCATTTT.

V and J are TRBV18 and TRBJ1-3; 7 bases agree with TRBD1. V lost 0 bases to trimming and J lost 4 bases; unmatched junction nucleotides: 0. Germline V gene lookup returns CDR1 KGHSH and CDR2 LQKENI. The CDR3 loop spans 14 amino acids. This chain's CDR3 is CASSPPTGGNTIYF. The CDR3 DNA reads as TGTGCCAGCTCACCACCGACAGGGGGAAACACCATATATTTT.

The chain couples TRBV2 to TRBJ2-1; 7 nucleotides line up with TRBD2. The V gene end was trimmed by 10 bases and the J gene end by 6 bases; junction bases not matched to a gene: 12. Germline loops: CDR1 SNHLY, CDR2 FYNNEI. CDR3 length: 14 residues. The CDR3 is CATSSREAPNEQFF. The CDR3 nucleotides read TGTGCCACGAGTTCCCGGGAGGCACCCAATGAGCAGTTCTTC.

The rearrangement uses TRBV5-4 and TRBJ2-7; D may be TRBD2 (6 bases). The length of the CDR3 is 14 residues. Trimming took 4 bases from V and 2 from J, leaving 13 bases between them. Germline-derived CDR1 and CDR2 are SGHNT and YYREEE (reference sequence). The CDR3 bases are TGTGCCAGCAGCCAACGACTAGTACCCTACGAGCAGTACTTC. Residues: CASSQRLVPYEQYF.

The chain uses TRBV4-2 and TRBJ1-5, with TRBD1 identical over 9 bases. Germline V gene sequence: CDR1 LGHNA, CDR2 YNFKEQ. Unmatched junction bases numbered 20, after V lost 2 bases and J lost 6 bases. The CDR3 is made up of 20 amino acids. The DNA for the CDR3 is TGTGCCAGCAGCCAATTCACCGGACAGGGGTTTGGCCGTGGTAGTCAGCCCCAGCATTTT. Encoded protein: CASSQFTGQGFGRGSQPQHF.

V is TRBV2 and J is TRBJ2-1; the match to TRBD2 covers 9 bases. CDR1 is SNHLY and CDR2 is FYNNEI in the germline V gene. The CDR3 totals 15 residues. V trimming: 6 bases; J trimming: 6 bases; junction bases outside the gene matches: 9. As DNA, the CDR3 is TGTGCCAGCAGCTATCGGACTAGCGCGTCCAATGAGCAGTTCTTC. It encodes CASSYRTSASNEQFF.

The DNA of the CDR3 is TGTGCCACCAGCTTCCTACACAGGGGATCTAAGGATGAGCAGTTCTTC. Translating it yields CATSFLHRGSKDEQFF. The V call is TRBV15, the J call TRBJ2-1; 7 positions match TRBD1. Unmatched junction bases numbered 15, after V lost 5 bases and J lost 8 bases. The length of the CDR3 is 16 residues. CDR1 and CDR2 (germline): LNHNV, YYDKDF (reference sequence). The variable domain in full, completed from reference TRBV15 and TRBJ2-1, reads DAMVIQNPRYQVTQFGKPVTLSCSQTLNHNVMYWYQQKSSQAPKLLFHYYDKDFNNEADTPDNFQSRRPNTSFCFLDIRSPGLGDTAMYLCATSFLHRGSKDEQFFGPGTRLTVL.